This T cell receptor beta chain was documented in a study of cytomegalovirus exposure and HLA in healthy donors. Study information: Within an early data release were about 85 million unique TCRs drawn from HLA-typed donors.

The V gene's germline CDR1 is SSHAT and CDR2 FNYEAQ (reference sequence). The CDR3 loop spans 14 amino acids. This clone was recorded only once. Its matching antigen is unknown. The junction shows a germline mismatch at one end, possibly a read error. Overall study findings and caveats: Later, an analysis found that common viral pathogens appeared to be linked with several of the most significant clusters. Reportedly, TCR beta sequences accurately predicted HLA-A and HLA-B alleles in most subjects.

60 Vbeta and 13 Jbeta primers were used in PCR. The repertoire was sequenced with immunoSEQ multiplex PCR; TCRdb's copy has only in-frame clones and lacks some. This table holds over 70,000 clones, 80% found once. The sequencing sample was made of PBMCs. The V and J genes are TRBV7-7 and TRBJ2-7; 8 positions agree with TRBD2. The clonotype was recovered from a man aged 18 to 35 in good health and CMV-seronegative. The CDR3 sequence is CASSPGAGEYEQYF. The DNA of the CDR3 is TGTGCTAGCAGCCCCGGAGCGGGGGAATACGAGCAGTACTTC.